This paragraph reports one T cell receptor beta chain. Its antigen is not identified. This sample is drawn from a study of monozygotic twins with inflammatory bowel disease. Per-sample cDNA came from eight separate reactions. Incorporation of UMIs carrying a 6-nucleotide sample barcode was performed by template switching. With about 15 and 9 cycles respectively, two nested PCRs were carried out on TCRalpha and TCRbeta cDNA. TCRdb reprocessed the 5' RACE reads and stores each CDR3 protein as one record, lacking DNA. The listing contains some 170,000 distinct CDR3 sequences. Study results and limitations: Variability may have been added to patient repertoires by differing immunosuppressive treatments.

Germline CDR1 and CDR2: MNHEY and SMNVEV (reference sequence). CDR3 size: 13 residues. The sequencing input was blood. The TCR comes from a human donor with ulcerative colitis or Crohn's disease, or a healthy co-twin of an affected twin (not recorded which). V usage is TRBV27 and J usage is TRBJ2-7; lacking DNA, the TRBD1 call made by TCRdb goes unchecked. Here the CDR3 reads CASAGGAPYEQYF.